One and the same sample provided the 4 T cell receptor beta chains below, sequenced in a study of control samples from healthy donors and cancer patients. Using immunoSEQ multiplex PCR, the repertoire was profiled, and TCRdb retains in-frame clones only, with some absent. The sample shows approximately 180,000 clones, around 90% of them seen only once. Sequenced input: blood. These receptors all stem from a woman aged 40 to 49 in good health.

This rearrangement joins TRBV19 to TRBJ1-5; 7 nucleotides match TRBD1. J was trimmed by 0 bases and V by 4 bases; bases with no gene match: 9. The CDR3 consists of 17 residues. CDR1 is LNHDA, CDR2 SQIVND, per germline (reference sequence). The CDR3 DNA reads TGTGCCAGTAGTAACAGGGGAGGCGTTTATAGCAATCAGCCCCAGCATTTT. Protein: CASSNRGGVYSNQPQHF. The variable domain in full, with the rest retrieved from reference TRBV19 and TRBJ1-5, is DGGITQSPKYLFRKEGQNVTLSCEQNLNHDAMYWYRQDPGQGLRLIYYSQIVNDFQKGDIAEGYSVSREKKESFPLTVTSAQKNPTAFYLCASSNRGGVYSNQPQHFGDGTRLSIL.

The chain employs TRBV9 and TRBJ2-1, with TRBD1 matching 8 bases. V trimming: 1 base; J trimming: 8 bases; junction bases outside the gene matches: 5. The CDR3 spans 14 residues. Germline lookup yields CDR1 SGDLS and CDR2 YYNGEE. CDR3 protein: CASSVTGGIDEQFF. The CDR3 coding sequence is TGTGCCAGCAGCGTAACAGGGGGGATCGATGAGCAGTTCTTC.

V gene TRBV19 combines with J gene TRBJ1-2; 9 bases are a match to TRBD1. The junction had 15 bases not matched to a gene; V was cut back by 0 bases and J by 4 bases. CDR3 length equals 19 residues. CDR1 and CDR2 from the germline V gene are LNHDA and SQIVND (reference sequence). The CDR3 loop is CASSIDITHPGQGAYGYTF. Here the CDR3 DNA reads TGTGCCAGTAGTATAGACATTACACACCCGGGACAGGGTGCCTATGGCTACACCTTC.

This rearrangement joins TRBV11-2 to TRBJ2-1, with 7 bases fitting TRBD2. Germline assignment: CDR1 SGHAT and CDR2 FQNNGV. This CDR3 contains 16 residues. Trimming removed 1 base from V and 7 bases from J; junction bases left unmatched: 10. The CDR3 coding sequence is TGTGCCAGCAGCTTAGCCCCCGCGGGGGTCAGTAATGAGCAGTTCTTC. It specifies CASSLAPAGVSNEQFF.